The next 5 T cell receptor beta chains were all read from a single sample in a study of memory CD4+ T cells and cytomegalovirus serostatus (dated by TCRdb to the late 2010s). A FACSAria II was used to sort memory CD4+ T cells, defined as single viable CD3+CD4+CD8-CD45RO+ cells. The library was obtained by the immunoSEQ multiplex PCR assay. Entries here come from immuneACCESS through TCRdb and include only in-frame sequences with V and J called. Some clones fail to appear in such tables; in the studies checked, an unresolved V gene covers under half of the shortfall, and the cause of the remainder is unknown. The sample yields approximately 60,000 clones; about 81% were counted once. Approximately 0.99% of the sample is held by the ten biggest clonotypes. Sample: memory CD4+ T cells from blood. The receptors come from an adult in good health and CMV-seronegative.

The chain uses TRBV28 and TRBJ1-5; maybe TRBD1 (5 bases). Germline V gene lookup returns CDR1 MDHEN and CDR2 SYDVKM. The CDR3 covers 15 residues. V lost 1 base and J 3 bases, leaving 10 bases between the germline ends. Here the CDR3 reads CASSLSGANNQPQHF. The DNA of the CDR3 is TGTGCCAGCAGTTTATCCGGGGCTAACAATCAGCCCCAGCATTTT. The full variable domain, completed using reference TRBV28 and TRBJ1-5, is DVKVTQSSRYLVKRTGEKVFLECVQDMDHENMFWYRQDPGLGLRLIYFSYDVKMKEKGDIPEGYSVSREKKERFSLILESASTNQTSMYLCASSLSGANNQPQHFGDGTRLSIL.

The rearrangement links TRBV28 to TRBJ2-7; 16 nucleotides agree with TRBD2. The CDR3 is 15 residues long. Germline V gene lookup returns CDR1 MDHEN and CDR2 SYDVKM. J lost 12 bases, V lost 6 bases, and 11 bases had no gene match. As DNA, the CDR3 is TGTGCCAGCAGCCCGATGGGGACTAGCGGGAGGGCAGGGTACTTC. Amino acid sequence: CASSPMGTSGRAGYF.

The rearrangement uses TRBV5-4 and TRBJ1-1, with D perhaps matching TRBD1 (6 bases). This CDR3 comprises 16 residues. The V end lost 4 bases, the J end lost 2 bases, and 18 bases lay between the germline ends. CDR1 and CDR2 (germline): SGHNT, YYREEE (reference sequence). CDR3 nucleotide sequence: TGTGCCAGCAGCAGGGCCGGACAGTCACATAACACTGAAGCTTTCTTT. Residues: CASSRAGQSHNTEAFF. Full variable domain (outside the CDR3, taken from reference TRBV5-4 and TRBJ1-1): ETGVTQSPTHLIKTRGQQVTLRCSSQSGHNTVSWYQQALGQGPQFIFQYYREEENGRGNFPPRFSGLQFPNYSSELNVNALELDDSALYLCASSRAGQSHNTEAFFGQGTRLTVV.

The chain employs TRBV11-3 and TRBJ2-1; possibly TRBD1 for D (6 bases). This CDR3 region has 17 residues. Germline-derived CDR1 and CDR2 are SGHNT and YENEEA. Deletions cut 1 base from V and 3 bases from J, with 16 bases between. CDR3 nucleotides: TGTGCCAGCAGCTTAGTACAGGGTTGGGCCTACTACAATGAGCAGTTCTTC. This sequence encodes CASSLVQGWAYYNEQFF.

The V call is TRBV11-1, the J call TRBJ2-1, with TRBD2 matching over 8 bases. Germline V lookup: CDR1 SGHAT, CDR2 FQDESV (reference sequence). This CDR3 has 12 amino acids. Germline trimming cut 5 bases from V and 11 bases from J; bases unmatched to any gene: 5. The CDR3 region is CASSPTSGQQFF. The CDR3 nucleotides are TGTGCCAGCAGCCCTACTAGCGGTCAGCAGTTCTTC.